This T cell receptor beta chain was observed in a study of T cell repertoires in cytomegalovirus infection. Study as a whole: Epitope selection comprised recently identified HLA-C-restricted CMV epitopes and well-studied HLA-B-restricted CMV epitopes.

TCRdb reprocessed the reads via MiXCR and lists one record per CDR3 protein. The sample has roughly 500,000 distinct CDR3 sequences, about 33% seen once. About this clonotype: The antigen remains unidentified.

Looked up from germline, CDR1 is MNHEY and CDR2 is SVGAGI. CDR3 length: 15 amino acids. The V and J ends lost 5 bases and 0 bases respectively, with 14 bases between them. The material was cultured PBMCs, obtained from culture after CMV antigen stimulation. This receptor was taken from a human donor in good health (CMV status not recorded). Some clones in this sample may be carry-over from other donors' samples. This chain connects TRBV6-5 to TRBJ2-7; D might be TRBD1 (5 bases). The CDR3: CASSPYDRPSYEQYF. CDR3 DNA: TGTGCCAGCAGTCCTTATGACAGACCCTCCTACGAGCAGTACTTC.